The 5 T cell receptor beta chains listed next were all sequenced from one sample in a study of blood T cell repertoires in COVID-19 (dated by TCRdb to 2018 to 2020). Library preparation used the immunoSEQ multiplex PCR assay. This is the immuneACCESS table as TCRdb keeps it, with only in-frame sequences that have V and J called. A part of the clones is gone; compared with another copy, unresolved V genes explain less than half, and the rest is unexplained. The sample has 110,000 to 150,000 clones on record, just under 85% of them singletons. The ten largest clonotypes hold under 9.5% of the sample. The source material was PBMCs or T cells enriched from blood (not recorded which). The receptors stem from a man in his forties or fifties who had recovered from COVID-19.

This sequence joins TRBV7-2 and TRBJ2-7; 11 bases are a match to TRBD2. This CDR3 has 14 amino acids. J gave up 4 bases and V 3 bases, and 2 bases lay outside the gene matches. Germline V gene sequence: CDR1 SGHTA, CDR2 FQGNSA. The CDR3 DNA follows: TGTGCCAGCAGCTTTAGCGGGGGGGAATACGAGCAGTACTTC. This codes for CASSFSGGEYEQYF.

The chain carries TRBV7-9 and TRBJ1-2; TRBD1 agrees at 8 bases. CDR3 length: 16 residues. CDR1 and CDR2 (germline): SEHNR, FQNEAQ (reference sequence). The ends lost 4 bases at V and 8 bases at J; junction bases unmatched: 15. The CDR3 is CASSSGDRTLLGGYTF. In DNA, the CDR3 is TGTGCCAGCAGCTCGGGGGACAGGACTCTCCTTGGGGGCTACACCTTC.

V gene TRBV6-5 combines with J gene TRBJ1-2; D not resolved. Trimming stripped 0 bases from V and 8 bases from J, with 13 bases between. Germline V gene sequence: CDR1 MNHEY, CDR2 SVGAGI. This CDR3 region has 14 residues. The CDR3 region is CASSYSEGVQGYTF. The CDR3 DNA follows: TGTGCCAGCAGTTACTCAGAGGGAGTACAGGGCTACACCTTC.

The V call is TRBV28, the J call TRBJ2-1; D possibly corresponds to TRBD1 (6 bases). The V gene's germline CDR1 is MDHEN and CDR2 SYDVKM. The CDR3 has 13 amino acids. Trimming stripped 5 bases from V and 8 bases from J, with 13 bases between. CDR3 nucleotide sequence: TGTGCCAGCAGTCTAAACAGGGATGATGAGCAGTTCTTC. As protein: CASSLNRDDEQFF.

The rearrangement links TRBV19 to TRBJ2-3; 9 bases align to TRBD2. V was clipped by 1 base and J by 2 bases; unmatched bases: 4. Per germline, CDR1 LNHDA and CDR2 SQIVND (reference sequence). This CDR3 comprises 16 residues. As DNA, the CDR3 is TGTGCCAGTAGTATAGGATCGGGACTAGCCACAGATACGCAGTATTTT. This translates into CASSIGSGLATDTQYF.